The rows below give T cell receptor beta chains drawn from one sample of a study of beta chain features in type 1 diabetes. Sequenced by immunoSEQ multiplex PCR; TCRdb stores in-frame clones only, minus some. Here the sample spans hundreds of thousands of clones, about 11% being singletons. Sequencing used naive CD4+ T cells from blood. These receptors came from a man aged 25 to 45 with type 1 diabetes. Each CDR3 is given with its conserved first and last residue. A D gene is named only where the DNA matches it firmly. Clone size appears in some rows only: once, few, many, or a class for an expanded clone.

j_call v_call d_call clone_size cdr3_aa cdr3_nt
TRBJ2-1 TRBV5-6 . few CASSLQFIDEQFF TGTGCCAGCAGCTTACAGTTTATCGATGAGCAGTTCTTC
TRBJ2-2 TRBV5-4 . few CASSLPGAGELFF TGTGCCAGCAGCTTGCCCGGGGCCGGGGAGCTGTTTTTT
TRBJ2-3 TRBV6-5 . few CASSPLGRDTQYF TGTGCCAGCAGTCCACTAGGGAGAGATACGCAGTATTTT
TRBJ2-7 TRBV11-1 TRBD1 . CASSIRQGVSYEQYF TGTGCCAGCAGCATCAGACAGGGGGTCTCCTACGAGCAGTACTTC
TRBJ1-2 TRBV9 . . CASSSQELGYTF TGTGCCAGCAGCTCACAGGAGTTAGGCTACACCTTC
TRBJ2-3 TRBV11-2 TRBD2 . CASSSSGGVTDTQYF TGTGCCAGCAGCTCCAGCGGGGGGGTCACAGATACGCAGTATTTT
TRBJ1-5 TRBV29-1 . . CSVQQGNQPQHF TGCAGCGTTCAACAGGGTAACCAGCCCCAGCATTTT
TRBJ2-3 TRBV5-1 . . CASSGGVTDTQYF TGCGCCAGCAGCGGAGGGGTCACAGATACGCAGTATTTT
TRBJ2-7 TRBV4-3 TRBD1 few CASSQGSNRGIYEQYF TGCGCCAGCAGCCAGGGTTCCAACAGGGGAATTTACGAGCAGTACTTC
TRBJ2-1 TRBV27 TRBD1 few CASSPDATGNGNEQFF TGTGCCAGCAGTCCGGACGCGACAGGGAATGGAAATGAGCAGTTCTTC
TRBJ2-7 TRBV19 . . CASSLTPDPEEQYF TGTGCCAGTAGTCTAACCCCCGACCCGGAGGAGCAGTACTTC
TRBJ2-5 TRBV20-1 . . CSAGVRETQYF TGCAGTGCAGGGGTCCGCGAGACCCAGTACTTC
TRBJ1-1 TRBV4-1 TRBD1 . CASSRDRVRGNTEAFF TGCGCCAGCAGCCGGGACAGGGTGAGGGGGAACACTGAAGCTTTCTTT
TRBJ2-5 TRBV30 . few CAWTGFETQYF TGTGCCTGGACAGGGTTCGAGACCCAGTACTTC
TRBJ2-2 TRBV28 . few CASSFPGASGTGELFF TGTGCCAGCAGTTTCCCTGGGGCCTCCGGGACCGGGGAGCTGTTTTTT
TRBJ1-5 TRBV2 . . CASSPGAQPQHF TGTGCCAGCAGTCCGGGTGCCCAGCCCCAGCATTTT
TRBJ2-5 TRBV7-3 TRBD2 . CASSLGTSGGVETQYF TGTGCCAGCAGCCTCGGGACTAGCGGGGGGGTAGAGACCCAGTACTTC
TRBJ1-6 TRBV5-1 TRBD1 few CASSTGTENNSPLHF TGCGCCAGCAGCACAGGGACAGAAAATAATTCACCCCTCCACTTT
TRBJ2-2 TRBV5-1 TRBD1 . CASSLAQGAIGELFF TGCGCCAGCAGCTTGGCTCAGGGGGCGATCGGGGAGCTGTTTTTT
TRBJ1-6 TRBV7-2 TRBD1 once CASSLGDRGSPLHF TGTGCCAGCAGCTTAGGGGACAGAGGTTCACCCCTCCACTTT
TRBJ1-3 TRBV2 . few CASSSDSRNTIYF TGTGCCAGCAGCTCCGACAGCCGAAACACCATATATTTT
TRBJ1-4 TRBV7-9 . few CASSLVTLGGFF TGTGCCAGCAGCTTAGTAACGCTCGGGGGGTTTTTT
TRBJ2-5 TRBV29-1 . few CSVEPPSETQYF TGCAGCGTTGAACCCCCTTCGGAGACCCAGTACTTC
TRBJ2-7 TRBV20-1 TRBD2 . CSVSGAYEQYF TGCAGTGTCAGCGGGGCCTACGAGCAGTACTTC
TRBJ2-7 TRBV7-2 . . CASGIANNYEQYF TGTGCCAGCGGCATCGCCAACAACTACGAGCAGTACTTC
TRBJ2-7 TRBV7-9 TRBD2 few CASSPGGEQYF TGTGCCAGCAGCCCGGGGGGCGAGCAGTACTTC
TRBJ2-5 TRBV2 TRBD1 few CANSDSDRGFQETQYF TGTGCCAACTCGGACAGTGACAGGGGCTTCCAAGAGACCCAGTACTTC
TRBJ2-5 TRBV29-1 TRBD2 few CSSRGLAGPGETQYF TGCAGCTCCAGGGGACTAGCGGGGCCGGGGGAGACCCAGTACTTC